This entry concerns a single T cell receptor beta chain. The data are from a study of blood T cell repertoires in COVID-19. Looking at the study overall: COVID-19 samples collected from the United States, Italy and Spain covered acute and convalescent phases.

Authors' analysis steps: Amplified reference gene primers provided the basis for estimating nucleated cell counts. This table comes from immunoSEQ multiplex PCR, and its TCRdb copy is limited to in-frame clones, with some not included. V, J and clone size reflect that table, while D and trimming were determined from the DNA. The sample shows some 250,000 clones, 85% to 90% of them seen only once. CDR1 is ENHRY and CDR2 is SYGVKD in the germline V gene. The CDR3 runs 15 residues. Trimming pared 11 bases from V and 1 base from J, leaving 18 bases between. The V and J genes are TRBV10-3 and TRBJ1-3, with D possibly matching TRBD1 (5 bases). The receptor comes from an older woman with COVID-19, enrolled during active disease. Sequencing used peripheral blood. As DNA, the CDR3 is TGTGCCGCGCTGGCAGGGTCCAGGTCTGGAAACACCATATATTTT. This codes for CAALAGSRSGNTIYF.